The clone carrying this T cell receptor beta chain has just one count. Its specificity is unknown. The data were obtained in a study of Ad26.COV2.S vaccination and SARS-CoV-2 variants. Turning to the study itself: The vaccine Ad26.COV2.S was put into the muscle once, or twice with 56 days between. Study observations and caveats: Recipients of vaccine and of placebo showed similar breadth of their non-spike TCR repertoires. Total T cell responses were possibly underestimated by TCR breadth and depth analyses.

Using immunoSEQ multiplex PCR, the repertoire was profiled, and TCRdb retains in-frame clones only, with some absent. The sample includes about 420,000 clones, roughly 90% of them seen just once. V lost 5 bases and J 3 bases, leaving 22 bases between the germline ends. Germline V lookup: CDR1 LNHDA, CDR2 SQIVND (reference sequence). The CDR3 contains 17 residues. Treatment: 15 to 20 received Ad26.COV2.S at low or high dose, single or two shots; five or six received placebo; per-sample allocation not given. Repertoires come from day 63 after the first vaccine or placebo injection. As its vector, the vaccine had Ad26, which expressed Wuhan-strain SARS-CoV-2 spike.

The origin of this receptor is a person aged 18-65 years who received the Ad26.COV2.S COVID-19 vaccine or a placebo. The chain joins TRBV19 to TRBJ1-2, with D maybe TRBD1 (6 bases). The sample consisted of peripheral blood, taken in a trial of Ad26.COV2.S vaccine versus placebo. CDR3 sequence reads: CASSSKNPGQKYYGYTF. CDR3 nucleotide sequence: TGTGCCAGTAGTTCGAAAAACCCCGGACAGAAGTACTATGGCTACACCTTC.